This paragraph covers one T cell receptor (beta chain) sequence. Its antigen is currently not known. Base qualities are not recorded, but no much larger clone differs from it by a single base. Read against the paper, the sample's treatment or condition label means: roughly 20 received Ad26.COV2.S at low or high dose, single or two shots; about 5 received placebo; per-sample allocation not given. Repertoires of vaccine and placebo recipients were sequenced from samples taken on day 63 after the first injection. In Cohort 1b, about 25 adults aged 18-55 years were enrolled at a single site in Boston, USA, between 29 July and 7 August 2020. Ad26.COV2.S consisted of a replication-incompetent adenovirus type 26 vector by which a prefusion-stabilized SARS-CoV-2 spike protein from the original Wuhan strain was expressed. V is cut by 2 bases and J by 0 bases, and the space between the germline ends is 4 bases. Its CDR3 holds 13 amino acids, cysteine through phenylalanine. The kept DNA is CDR3 alone, 39 bases in frame from the first base. The germline V gene encodes CDR1 SGHDN and CDR2 FVKESK.

TCRbeta CDR3 regions were sequenced with the immunoSEQ Assay. After extraction, genomic DNA underwent amplification by bias-controlled multiplex PCR, followed by high-throughput sequencing. The authors' analysis ran thus. Collapsing and filtering of sequences were performed to quantify the absolute abundance of each unique TCRbeta CDR3 region. Usable DNA was measured by amplifying reference genes present in all nucleated cells, and TCRbeta template counts were normalized to that usable DNA to estimate T cell fraction. Repertoire TCRs were annotated as SARS-CoV-2-specific when V gene, CDR3 amino acid sequence and J gene were exactly matched to a known reactive TCR set. The reference SARS-CoV-2 TCR set came from MIRA and was filtered for enrichment in COVID-19-positive ImmuneCODE repertoires, removing public or cross-reactive TCRs. Using the MIRA antigens, annotated TCRs were further analysed by specific ORF or by position within an ORF. Breadth was defined as annotated unique rearrangements over total unique productive rearrangements; depth was the summed frequency of those rearrangements. TCR breadth was compared between groups using two-sided Wilcoxon rank-sum tests. TCRdb took over this immuneACCESS table, retaining in-frame rearrangements with V and J assigned. Such tables are incomplete; in checked studies, under half of the missing clones stem from an unresolved V gene, and the remainder is unexplained. The V and J calls and clone size are taken from that table; D and trimming were inferred from the DNA. This sample has under 550,000 clones in its table, and around 90% of those were observed once. 9% to 15% of the sample is taken by the ten largest.

The data belong to a study of Ad26.COV2.S vaccination and SARS-CoV-2 variants (dated by TCRdb to about 2021). For the wider study: Vaccine-arm donors were drawn from COV1001, a multicentre, randomized, double-blind, placebo-controlled phase I-IIa trial of Ad26.COV2.S in healthy adults. Ad26.COV2.S was given intramuscularly at 5x10^10 or 1x10^11 viral particles, as a single shot or as two shots 56 days apart. TCRbeta repertoire sequencing served as the tool for gauging how specific and how broad the SARS-CoV-2-reactive T cell receptors were following Ad26.COV2.S vaccination. The TCR-sequenced set comprised approximately 30 samples: roughly 19 Ad26.COV2.S vaccine recipients, 5 placebo recipients and 8 SARS-CoV-2 convalescent individuals. Participants in the trial were split at random into five groups of five each, receiving low-dose or high-dose Ad26.COV2.S once or twice, or else placebo on both occasions. Blinding of investigators to trial group allocation was maintained during experiments and outcome assessment. Results the study describes overall, beyond this receptor: Spike-specific TCR breadth was higher in Ad26.COV2.S recipients than in placebo recipients (P = 0.0014). Comparable non-spike TCR breadth was observed between vaccine and placebo recipients, consistent with only spike being contained in the vaccine. After vaccination, substantial breadth of spike-specific CD8+ and CD4+ T cell responses was reported. According to the authors, total T cell responses may have been underestimated by the TCR breadth and depth analyses. The study was not powered to compare responses between vaccine doses or regimens.

The TCR comes from a person between 18 and 65 years old who received the Ad26.COV2.S COVID-19 vaccine or a placebo. The sequences come from peripheral blood, collected in a trial of Ad26.COV2.S vaccine versus placebo. This receptor chain uses TRBV14 and TRBJ1-1; the D gene is unclear. The CDR3 protein sequence reads: CASSQSLNTEAFF. DNA sequence: TGTGCCAGCAGCCAAAGTCTGAACACTGAAGCTTTCTTT.